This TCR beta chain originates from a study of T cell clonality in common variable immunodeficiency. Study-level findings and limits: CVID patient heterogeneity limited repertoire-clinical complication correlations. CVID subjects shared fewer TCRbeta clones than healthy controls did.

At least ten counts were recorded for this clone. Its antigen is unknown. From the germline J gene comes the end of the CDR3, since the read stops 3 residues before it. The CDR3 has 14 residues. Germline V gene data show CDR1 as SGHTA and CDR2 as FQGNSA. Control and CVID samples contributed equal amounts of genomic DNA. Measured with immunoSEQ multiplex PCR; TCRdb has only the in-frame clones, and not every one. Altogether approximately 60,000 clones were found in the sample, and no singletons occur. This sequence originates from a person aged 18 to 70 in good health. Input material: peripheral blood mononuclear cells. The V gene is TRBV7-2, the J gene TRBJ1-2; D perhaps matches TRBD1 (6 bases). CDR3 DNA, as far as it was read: TGTGCCAGCAGCCCTTCTGCAGGGGCGTCCGGC. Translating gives CASSPSAGASG. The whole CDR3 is CASSPSAGASGYTF.